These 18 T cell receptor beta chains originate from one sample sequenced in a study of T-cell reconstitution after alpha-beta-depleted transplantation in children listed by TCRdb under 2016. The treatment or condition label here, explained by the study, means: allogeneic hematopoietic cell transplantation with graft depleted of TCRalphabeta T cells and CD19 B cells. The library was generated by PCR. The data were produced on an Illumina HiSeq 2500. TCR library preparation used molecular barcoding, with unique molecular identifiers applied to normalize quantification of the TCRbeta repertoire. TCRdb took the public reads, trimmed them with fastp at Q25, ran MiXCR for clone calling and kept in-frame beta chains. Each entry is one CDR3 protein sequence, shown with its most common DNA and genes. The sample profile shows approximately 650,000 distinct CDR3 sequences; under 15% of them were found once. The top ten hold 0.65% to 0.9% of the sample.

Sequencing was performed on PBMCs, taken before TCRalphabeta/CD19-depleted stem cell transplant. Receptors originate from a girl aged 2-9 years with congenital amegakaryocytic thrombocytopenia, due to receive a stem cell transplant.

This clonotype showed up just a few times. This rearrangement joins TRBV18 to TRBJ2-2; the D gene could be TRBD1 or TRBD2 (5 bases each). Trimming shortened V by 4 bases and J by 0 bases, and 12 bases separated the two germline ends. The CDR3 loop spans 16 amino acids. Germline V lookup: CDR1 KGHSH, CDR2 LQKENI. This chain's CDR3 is CASSLWDGSNTGELFF. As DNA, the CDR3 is TGTGCCAGCTCACTTTGGGACGGGTCGAACACCGGGGAGCTGTTTTTT. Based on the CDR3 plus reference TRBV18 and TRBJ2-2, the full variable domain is NAGVMQNPRHLVRRRGQEARLRCSPMKGHSHVYWYRQLPEEGLKFMVYLQKENIIDESGMPKERFSAEFPKEGPSILRIQQVVRGDSAAYFCASSLWDGSNTGELFFGEGSRLTVL.

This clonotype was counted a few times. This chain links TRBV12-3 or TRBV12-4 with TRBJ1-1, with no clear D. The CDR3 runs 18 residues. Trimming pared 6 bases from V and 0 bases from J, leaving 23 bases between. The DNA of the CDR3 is TGTGCCAGCAGCGCCCCAGGCAGGAAACTTTTCATGAACACTGAAGCTTTCTTT. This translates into CASSAPGRKLFMNTEAFF.

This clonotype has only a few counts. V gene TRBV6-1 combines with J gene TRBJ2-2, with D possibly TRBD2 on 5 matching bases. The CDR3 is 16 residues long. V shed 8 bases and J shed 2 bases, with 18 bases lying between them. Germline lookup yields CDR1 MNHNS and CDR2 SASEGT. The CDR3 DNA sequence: TGTGCCAGCCTCCAGGTTAAGCGGAGAAACACCGGGGAGCTGTTTTTT. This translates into CASLQVKRRNTGELFF.

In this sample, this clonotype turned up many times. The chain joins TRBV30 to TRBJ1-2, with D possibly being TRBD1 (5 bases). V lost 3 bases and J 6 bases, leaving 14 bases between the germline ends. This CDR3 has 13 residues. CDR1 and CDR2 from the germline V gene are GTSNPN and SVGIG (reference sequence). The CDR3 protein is CAWSKGLPHGYTF. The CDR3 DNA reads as TGTGCCTGGAGCAAGGGGCTCCCCCATGGCTACACCTTC.

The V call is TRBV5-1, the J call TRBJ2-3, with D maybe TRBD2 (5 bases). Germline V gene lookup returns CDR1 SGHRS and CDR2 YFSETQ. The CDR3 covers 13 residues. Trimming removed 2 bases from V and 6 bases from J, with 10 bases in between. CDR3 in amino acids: CASSFESGDTQYF. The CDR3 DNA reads TGCGCCAGCAGCTTCGAGAGCGGTGATACGCAGTATTTT.

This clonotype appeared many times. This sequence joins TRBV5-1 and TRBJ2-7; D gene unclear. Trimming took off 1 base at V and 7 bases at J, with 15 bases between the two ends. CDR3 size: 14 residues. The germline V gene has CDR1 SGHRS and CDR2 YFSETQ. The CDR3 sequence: CASSLNLVEREQYF. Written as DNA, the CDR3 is TGCGCCAGCAGCTTGAATCTAGTAGAAAGGGAGCAGTACTTC.

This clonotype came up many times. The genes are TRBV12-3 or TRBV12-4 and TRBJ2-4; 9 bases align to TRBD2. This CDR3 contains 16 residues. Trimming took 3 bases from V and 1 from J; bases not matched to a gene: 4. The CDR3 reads CASSFRGRGAKNIQYF. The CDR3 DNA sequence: TGTGCCAGCAGTTTTCGCGGGAGGGGGGCCAAAAACATTCAGTACTTC.

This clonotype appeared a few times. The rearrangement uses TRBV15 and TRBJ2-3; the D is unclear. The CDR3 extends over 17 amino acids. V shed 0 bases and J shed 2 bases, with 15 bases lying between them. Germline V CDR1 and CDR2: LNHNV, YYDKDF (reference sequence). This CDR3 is CATSREGYPGDTDTQYF. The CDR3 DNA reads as TGTGCCACCAGCAGAGAAGGGTACCCAGGCGACACAGATACGCAGTATTTT.

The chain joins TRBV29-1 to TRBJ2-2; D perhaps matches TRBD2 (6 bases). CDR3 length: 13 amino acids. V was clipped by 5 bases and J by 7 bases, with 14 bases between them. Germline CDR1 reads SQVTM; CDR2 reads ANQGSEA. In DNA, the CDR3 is TGCAGCGTTCTCGGGACTGACAGCGGGGAGCTGTTTTTT. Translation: CSVLGTDSGELFF.

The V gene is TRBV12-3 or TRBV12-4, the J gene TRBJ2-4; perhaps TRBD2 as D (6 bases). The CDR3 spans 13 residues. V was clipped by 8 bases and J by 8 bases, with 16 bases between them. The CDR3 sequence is CASGTRDWDIQYF. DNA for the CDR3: TGTGCCAGCGGGACCCGGGACTGGGACATTCAGTACTTC.

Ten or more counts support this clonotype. The chain's CDR3 is CASSLAPGQTFNNEQFF. The CDR3 coding sequence is TGCGCCAGCAGCTTGGCCCCAGGACAGACTTTCAACAATGAGCAGTTCTTC. V and J are TRBV5-1 and TRBJ2-1, with D maybe TRBD1 (6 bases). Looked up from germline, CDR1 is SGHRS and CDR2 is YFSETQ. Trimming took off 0 bases at V and 5 bases at J, with 18 bases between the two ends. The CDR3 loop spans 17 amino acids.

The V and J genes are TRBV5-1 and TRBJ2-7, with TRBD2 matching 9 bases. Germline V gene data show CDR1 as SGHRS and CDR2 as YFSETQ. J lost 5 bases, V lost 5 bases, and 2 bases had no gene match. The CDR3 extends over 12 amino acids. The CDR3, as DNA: TGCGCCAGCAGAGCGGGAGGAAACGAGCAGTACTTC. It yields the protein CASRAGGNEQYF.

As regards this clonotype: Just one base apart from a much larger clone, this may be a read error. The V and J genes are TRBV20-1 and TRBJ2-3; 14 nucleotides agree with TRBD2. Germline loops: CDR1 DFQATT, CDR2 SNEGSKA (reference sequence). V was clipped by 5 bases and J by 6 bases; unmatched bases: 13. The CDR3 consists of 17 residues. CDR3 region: CSAQWNGLAGGGDTQYF. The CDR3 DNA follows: TGCAGTGCTCAGTGGAATGGACTAGCGGGAGGAGGGGATACGCAGTATTTT.

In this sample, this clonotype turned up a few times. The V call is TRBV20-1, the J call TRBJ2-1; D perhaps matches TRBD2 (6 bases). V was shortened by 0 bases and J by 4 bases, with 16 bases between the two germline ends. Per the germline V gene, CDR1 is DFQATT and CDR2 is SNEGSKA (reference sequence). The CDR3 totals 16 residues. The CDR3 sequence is CSARDLASDPYNEQFF. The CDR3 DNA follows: TGCAGTGCTAGAGATTTGGCTAGCGACCCGTACAATGAGCAGTTCTTC.

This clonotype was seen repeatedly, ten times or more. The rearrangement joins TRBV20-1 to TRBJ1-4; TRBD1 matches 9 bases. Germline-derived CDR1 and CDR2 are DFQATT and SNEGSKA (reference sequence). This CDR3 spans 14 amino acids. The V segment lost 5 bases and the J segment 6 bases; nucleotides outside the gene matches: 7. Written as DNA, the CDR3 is TGCAGTGCTCCTACCACAGGGGGCCATGAAAAACTGTTTTTT. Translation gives CSAPTTGGHEKLFF.

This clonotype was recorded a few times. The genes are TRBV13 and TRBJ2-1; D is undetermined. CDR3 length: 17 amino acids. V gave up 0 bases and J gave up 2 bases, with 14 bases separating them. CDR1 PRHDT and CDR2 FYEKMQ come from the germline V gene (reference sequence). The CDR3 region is CASSLGGYVKTYNEQFF. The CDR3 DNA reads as TGTGCCAGCAGCTTAGGGGGCTATGTCAAGACCTACAATGAGCAGTTCTTC.

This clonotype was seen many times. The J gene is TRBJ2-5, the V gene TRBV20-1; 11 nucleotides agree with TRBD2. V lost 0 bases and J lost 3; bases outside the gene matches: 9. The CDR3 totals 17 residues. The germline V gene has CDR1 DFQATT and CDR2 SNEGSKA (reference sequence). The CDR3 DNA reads TGCAGTGCTAGAGAGTCTCGCCTAGCGGGAGGCAAAGAGACCCAGTACTTC. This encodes CSARESRLAGGKETQYF.

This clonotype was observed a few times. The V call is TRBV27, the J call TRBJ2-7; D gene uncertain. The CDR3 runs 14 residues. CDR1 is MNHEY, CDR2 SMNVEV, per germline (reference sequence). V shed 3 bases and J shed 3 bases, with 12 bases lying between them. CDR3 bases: TGTGCCAGCAGTTTTCGTGTGGTCGGCTACGAGCAGTACTTC. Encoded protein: CASSFRVVGYEQYF.